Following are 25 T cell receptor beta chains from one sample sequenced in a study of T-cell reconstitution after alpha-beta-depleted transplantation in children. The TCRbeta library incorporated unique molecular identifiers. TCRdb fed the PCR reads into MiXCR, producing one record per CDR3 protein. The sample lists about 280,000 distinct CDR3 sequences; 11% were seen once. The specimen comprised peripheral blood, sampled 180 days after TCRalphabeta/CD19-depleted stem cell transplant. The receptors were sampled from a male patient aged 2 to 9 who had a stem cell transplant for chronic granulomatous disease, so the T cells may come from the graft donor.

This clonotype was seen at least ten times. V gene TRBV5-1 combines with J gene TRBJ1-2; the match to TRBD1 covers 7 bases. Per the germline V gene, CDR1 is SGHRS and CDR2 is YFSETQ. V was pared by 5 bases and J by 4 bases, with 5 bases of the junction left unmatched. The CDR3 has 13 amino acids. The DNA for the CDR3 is TGCGCCAGCAGAAGGACAGGAGGCTATGGCTACACCTTC. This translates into CASRRTGGYGYTF.

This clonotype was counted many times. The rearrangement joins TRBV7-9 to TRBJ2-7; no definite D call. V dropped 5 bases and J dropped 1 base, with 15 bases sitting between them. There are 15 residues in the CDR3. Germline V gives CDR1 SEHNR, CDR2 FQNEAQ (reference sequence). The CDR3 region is CASSQGPARSYEQYF. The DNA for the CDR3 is TGTGCCAGCAGCCAAGGGCCAGCCCGGTCCTACGAGCAGTACTTC.

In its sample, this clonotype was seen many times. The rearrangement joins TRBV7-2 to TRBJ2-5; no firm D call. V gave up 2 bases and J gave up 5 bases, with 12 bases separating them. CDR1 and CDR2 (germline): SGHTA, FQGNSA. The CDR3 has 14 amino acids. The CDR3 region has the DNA TGTGCCAGCAGCTTATGGAGCAATTCGGAGACCCAGTACTTC. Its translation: CASSLWSNSETQYF.

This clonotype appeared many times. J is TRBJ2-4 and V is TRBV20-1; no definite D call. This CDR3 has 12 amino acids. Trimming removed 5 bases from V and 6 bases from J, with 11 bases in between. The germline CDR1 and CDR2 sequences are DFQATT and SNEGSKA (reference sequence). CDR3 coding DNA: TGCAGTGCTGGTGGTGAGCCAAACATTCAGTACTTC. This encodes CSAGGEPNIQYF.

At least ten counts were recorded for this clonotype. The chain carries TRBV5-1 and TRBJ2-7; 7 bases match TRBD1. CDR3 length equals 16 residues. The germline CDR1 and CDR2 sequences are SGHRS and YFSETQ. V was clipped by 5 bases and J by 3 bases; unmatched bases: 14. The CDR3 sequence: CASRGWPGQPNYEQYF. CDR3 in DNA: TGCGCCAGCAGAGGTTGGCCGGGACAGCCAAACTACGAGCAGTACTTC.

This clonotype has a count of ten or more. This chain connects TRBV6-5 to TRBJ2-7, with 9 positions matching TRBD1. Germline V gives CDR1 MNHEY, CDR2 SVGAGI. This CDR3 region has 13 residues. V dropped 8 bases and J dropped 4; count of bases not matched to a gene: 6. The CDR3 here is CASQMDRGYEQYF. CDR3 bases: TGTGCCAGCCAGATGGACAGGGGTTACGAGCAGTACTTC.

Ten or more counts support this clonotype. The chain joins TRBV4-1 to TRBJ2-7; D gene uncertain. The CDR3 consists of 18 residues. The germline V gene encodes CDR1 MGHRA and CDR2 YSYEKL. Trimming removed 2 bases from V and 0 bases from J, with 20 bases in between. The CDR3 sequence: CASSQLPPVGQSSYEQYF. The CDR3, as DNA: TGCGCCAGCAGCCAATTGCCCCCAGTAGGCCAGAGCTCCTACGAGCAGTACTTC.

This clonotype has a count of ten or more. The CDR3 coding sequence is TGTGCCACCAGCAGATTCGGACAGGGGGATCAGCCCCAGCATTTT. Encoded protein: CATSRFGQGDQPQHF. This chain links TRBV15 with TRBJ1-5; 10 bases are a match to TRBD1. The J segment lost 5 bases and the V segment lost 2 bases, leaving 3 bases of the junction unmatched. The CDR3 has 15 amino acids. CDR1 and CDR2 from the germline V gene are LNHNV and YYDKDF (reference sequence). The variable domain in full, with the rest retrieved from reference TRBV15 and TRBJ1-5, is DAMVIQNPRYQVTQFGKPVTLSCSQTLNHNVMYWYQQKSSQAPKLLFHYYDKDFNNEADTPDNFQSRRPNTSFCFLDIRSPGLGDTAMYLCATSRFGQGDQPQHFGDGTRLSIL.

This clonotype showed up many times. As DNA, the CDR3 is TGTGCCAGCAGTTTCGCGACAGGACTCTCCTACGAGCAGTACTTC. Amino acids: CASSFATGLSYEQYF. This chain connects TRBV28 to TRBJ2-7, with D perhaps TRBD1 (6 bases). Germline V gene lookup returns CDR1 MDHEN and CDR2 SYDVKM. The CDR3 length is 15 residues. The V end was cut by 3 bases, the J end by 0 bases, with 12 bases between.

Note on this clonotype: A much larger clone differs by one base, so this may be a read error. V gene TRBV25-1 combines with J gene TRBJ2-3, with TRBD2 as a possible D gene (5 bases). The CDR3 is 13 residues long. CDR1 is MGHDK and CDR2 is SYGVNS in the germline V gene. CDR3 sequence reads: CASSERVVDRQYF. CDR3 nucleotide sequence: TGTGCCAGCAGTGAGAGGGTAGTTGATAGGCAGTATTTT.

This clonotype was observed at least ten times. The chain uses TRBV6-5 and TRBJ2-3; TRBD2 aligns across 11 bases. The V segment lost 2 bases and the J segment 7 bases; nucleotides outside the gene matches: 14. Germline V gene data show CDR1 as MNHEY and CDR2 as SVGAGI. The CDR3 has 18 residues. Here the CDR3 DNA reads TGTGCCAGCAGTTACACATCCATAGCGGGGGGGCCTGAAAATACGCAGTATTTT. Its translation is CASSYTSIAGGPENTQYF.

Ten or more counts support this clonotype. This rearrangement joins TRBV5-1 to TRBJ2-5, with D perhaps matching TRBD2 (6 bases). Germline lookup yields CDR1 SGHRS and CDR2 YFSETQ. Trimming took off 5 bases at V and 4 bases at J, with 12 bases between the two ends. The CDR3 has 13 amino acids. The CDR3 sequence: CASREQGGETQYF. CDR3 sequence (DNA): TGCGCCAGCAGGGAGCAGGGAGGAGAGACCCAGTACTTC.

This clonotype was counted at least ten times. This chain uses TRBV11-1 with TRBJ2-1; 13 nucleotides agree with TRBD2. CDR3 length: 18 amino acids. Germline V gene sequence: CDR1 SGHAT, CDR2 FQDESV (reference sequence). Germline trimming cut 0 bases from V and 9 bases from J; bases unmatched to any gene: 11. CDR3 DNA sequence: TGTGCCAGCAGCTTAGCGGGGCCACTAGCGGGAGGGCCAGTTGAGCAGTTCTTC. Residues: CASSLAGPLAGGPVEQFF.

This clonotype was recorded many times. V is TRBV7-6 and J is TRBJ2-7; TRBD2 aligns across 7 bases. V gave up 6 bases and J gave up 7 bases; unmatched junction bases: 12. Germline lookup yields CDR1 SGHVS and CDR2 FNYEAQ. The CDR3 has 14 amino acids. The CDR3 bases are TGTGCCAGCAGTCCCGGGACTATAGGGAGGGAGCAGTACTTC. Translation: CASSPGTIGREQYF.

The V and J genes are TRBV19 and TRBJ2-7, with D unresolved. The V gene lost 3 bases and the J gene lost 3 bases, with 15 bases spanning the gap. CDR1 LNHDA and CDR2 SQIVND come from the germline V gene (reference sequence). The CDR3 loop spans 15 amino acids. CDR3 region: CASSIRPAGSYEQYF. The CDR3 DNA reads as TGTGCCAGTAGTATCAGACCGGCTGGCAGCTACGAGCAGTACTTC.

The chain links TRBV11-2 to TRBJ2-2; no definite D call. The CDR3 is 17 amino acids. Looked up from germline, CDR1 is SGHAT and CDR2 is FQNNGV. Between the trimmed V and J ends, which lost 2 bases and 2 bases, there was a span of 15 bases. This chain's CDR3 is CASSLLRDSLNTGELFF. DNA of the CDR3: TGTGCCAGCAGCTTATTGCGAGACTCCTTAAACACCGGGGAGCTGTTTTTT.

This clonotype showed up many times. CDR3 region: CASSGTLNTEAFF. CDR3 nucleotides: TGCGCCAGCTCCGGGACATTGAACACTGAAGCTTTCTTT. The chain links TRBV5-1 to TRBJ1-1; tentatively, D is TRBD1 (6 bases). The V gene's germline CDR1 is SGHRS and CDR2 YFSETQ. CDR3 length equals 13 residues. Trimming removed 7 bases at V and 0 bases at J, with 10 bases between. The full variable domain, rest sourced from reference TRBV5-1 and TRBJ1-1, is KAGVTQTPRYLIKTRGQQVTLSCSPISGHRSVSWYQQTPGQGLQFLFEYFSETQRNKGNFPGRFSGRQFSNSRSEMNVSTLELGDSALYLCASSGTLNTEAFFGQGTRLTVV.

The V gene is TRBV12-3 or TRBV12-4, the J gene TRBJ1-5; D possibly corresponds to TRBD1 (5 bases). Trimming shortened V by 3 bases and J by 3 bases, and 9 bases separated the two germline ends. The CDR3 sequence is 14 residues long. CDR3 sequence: CASSLSGNNQPQHF. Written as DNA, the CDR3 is TGTGCCAGCAGTTTGTCAGGGAACAATCAGCCCCAGCATTTT.

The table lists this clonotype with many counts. In nucleotides, the CDR3 is TGTGCCAGCAGCTTAGCGGGACAGGCGAGAGAGACCCAGTACTTC. Protein sequence: CASSLAGQARETQYF. The chain carries TRBV7-9 and TRBJ2-5; 8 nucleotides agree with TRBD1. The CDR3 consists of 15 residues. After removal of 0 bases from V and 4 bases from J, the junction contained 4 bases not matched to a gene. In germline, CDR1 is SEHNR, CDR2 FQNEAQ (reference sequence).

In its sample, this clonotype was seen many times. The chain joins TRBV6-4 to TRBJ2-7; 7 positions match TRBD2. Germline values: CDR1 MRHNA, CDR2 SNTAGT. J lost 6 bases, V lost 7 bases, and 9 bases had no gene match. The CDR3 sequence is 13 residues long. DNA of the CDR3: TGTGCCAGCACGGCTAGCGGAGGCAGCGAGCAGTACTTC. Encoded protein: CASTASGGSEQYF.

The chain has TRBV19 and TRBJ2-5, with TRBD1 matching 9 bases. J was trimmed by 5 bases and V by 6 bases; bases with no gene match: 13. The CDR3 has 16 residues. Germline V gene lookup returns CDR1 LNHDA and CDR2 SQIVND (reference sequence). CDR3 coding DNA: TGTGCCAGTAGAGAGCCGACCACAGGGGGCAGGGAGACCCAGTACTTC. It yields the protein CASREPTTGGRETQYF.

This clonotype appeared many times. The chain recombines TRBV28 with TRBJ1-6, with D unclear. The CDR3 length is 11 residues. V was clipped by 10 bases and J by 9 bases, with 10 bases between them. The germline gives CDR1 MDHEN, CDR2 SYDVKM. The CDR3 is CATSPGSPLHF. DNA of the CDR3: TGTGCCACGTCGCCCGGTTCACCCCTCCACTTT.

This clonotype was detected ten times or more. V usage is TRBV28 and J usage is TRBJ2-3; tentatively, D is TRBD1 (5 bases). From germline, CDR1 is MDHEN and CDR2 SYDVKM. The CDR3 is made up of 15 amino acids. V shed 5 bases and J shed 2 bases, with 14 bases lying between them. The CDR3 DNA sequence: TGTGCCAGCAGTCTCGACAGACGGGCCACAGATACGCAGTATTTT. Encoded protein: CASSLDRRATDTQYF.

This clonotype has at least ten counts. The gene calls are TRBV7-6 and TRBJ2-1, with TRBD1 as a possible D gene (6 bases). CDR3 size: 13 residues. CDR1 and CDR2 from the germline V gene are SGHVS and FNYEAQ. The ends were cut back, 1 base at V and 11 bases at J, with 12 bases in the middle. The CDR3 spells CASSLGQQGKQFF. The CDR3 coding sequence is TGTGCCAGCAGCTTAGGCCAACAGGGCAAGCAGTTCTTC.

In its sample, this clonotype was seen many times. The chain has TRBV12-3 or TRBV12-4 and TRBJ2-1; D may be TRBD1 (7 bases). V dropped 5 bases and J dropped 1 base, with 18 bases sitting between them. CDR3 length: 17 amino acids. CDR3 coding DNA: TGTGCCAGCAGTACCCGACAGGGAGGTCGGTCCTACAATGAGCAGTTCTTC. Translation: CASSTRQGGRSYNEQFF.